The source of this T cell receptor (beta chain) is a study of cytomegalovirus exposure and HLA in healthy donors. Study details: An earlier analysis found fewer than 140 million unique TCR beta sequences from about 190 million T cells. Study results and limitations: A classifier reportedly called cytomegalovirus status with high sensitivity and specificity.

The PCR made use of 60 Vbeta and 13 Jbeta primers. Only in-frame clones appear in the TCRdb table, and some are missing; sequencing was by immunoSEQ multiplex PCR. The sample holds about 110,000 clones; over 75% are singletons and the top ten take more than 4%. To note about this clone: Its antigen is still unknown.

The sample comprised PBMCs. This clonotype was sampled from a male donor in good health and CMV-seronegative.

This chain's CDR3 is CASSLEAVLAQETQYF. For the CDR3, the DNA is TGTGCCAGCAGCTTGGAGGCTGTCCTGGCTCAAGAGACCCAGTACTTC. V usage is TRBV11-2 and J usage is TRBJ2-5, with D tentatively TRBD2 (5 bases). The CDR3 contains 16 residues. CDR1 and CDR2 (germline): SGHAT, FQNNGV. V lost 3 bases to trimming and J lost 2 bases, with 16 bases between them.